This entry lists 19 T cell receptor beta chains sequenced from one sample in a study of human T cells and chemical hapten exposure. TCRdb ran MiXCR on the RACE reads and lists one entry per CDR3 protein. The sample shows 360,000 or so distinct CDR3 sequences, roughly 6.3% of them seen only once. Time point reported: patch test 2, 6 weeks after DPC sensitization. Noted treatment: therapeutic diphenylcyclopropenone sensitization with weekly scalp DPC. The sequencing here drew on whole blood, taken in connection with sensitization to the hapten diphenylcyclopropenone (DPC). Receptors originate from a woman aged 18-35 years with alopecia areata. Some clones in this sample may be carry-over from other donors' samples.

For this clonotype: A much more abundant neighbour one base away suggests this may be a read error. CDR3 sequence (DNA): TGTGCCAGCAGTTACCTAGCGGAGGTGGAGACCCAGTACTTC. Protein sequence: CASSYLAEVETQYF. The chain recombines TRBV6-2 or TRBV6-3 with TRBJ2-5; 7 nucleotides agree with TRBD2. The CDR3 covers 14 residues. After removal of 2 bases from V and 5 bases from J, the junction contained 5 bases not matched to a gene. CDR1 and CDR2 from the germline V gene are MNHEY and SVGEGT.

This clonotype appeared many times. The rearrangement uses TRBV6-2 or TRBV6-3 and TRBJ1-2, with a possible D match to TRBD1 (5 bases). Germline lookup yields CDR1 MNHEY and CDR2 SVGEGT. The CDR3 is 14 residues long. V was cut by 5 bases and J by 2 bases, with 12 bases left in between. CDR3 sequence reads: CASSDSILNYGYTF. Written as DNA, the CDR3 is TGTGCCAGCAGTGACAGTATTCTCAACTATGGCTACACCTTC.

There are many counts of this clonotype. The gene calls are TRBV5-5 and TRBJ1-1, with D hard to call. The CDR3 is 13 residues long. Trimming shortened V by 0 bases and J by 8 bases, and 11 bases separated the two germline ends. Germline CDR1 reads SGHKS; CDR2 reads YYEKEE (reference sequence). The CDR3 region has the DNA TGTGCCAGCAGCTTGGCGTCCGGGGTGGAAGCTTTCTTT. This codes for CASSLASGVEAFF.

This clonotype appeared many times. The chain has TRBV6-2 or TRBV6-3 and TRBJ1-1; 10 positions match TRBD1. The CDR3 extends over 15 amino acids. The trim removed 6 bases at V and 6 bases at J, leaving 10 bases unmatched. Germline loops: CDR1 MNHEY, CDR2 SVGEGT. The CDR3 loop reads CASRALSGQGSEAFF. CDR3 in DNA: TGTGCCAGCAGAGCCCTATCGGGACAGGGGTCTGAAGCTTTCTTT.

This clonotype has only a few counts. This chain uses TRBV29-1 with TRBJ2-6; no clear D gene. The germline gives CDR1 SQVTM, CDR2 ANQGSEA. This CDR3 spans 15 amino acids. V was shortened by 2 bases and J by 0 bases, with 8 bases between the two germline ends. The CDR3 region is CSVEKVDSGANVLTF. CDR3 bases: TGCAGCGTTGAAAAGGTTGACTCTGGGGCCAACGTCCTGACTTTC.

CDR3: CSARRDRAGTEAFF. The CDR3, as DNA: TGCAGTGCTAGAAGGGACAGGGCCGGCACTGAAGCTTTCTTT. V is TRBV20-1 and J is TRBJ1-1, with 9 bases aligning to TRBD1. Germline V gene lookup returns CDR1 DFQATT and CDR2 SNEGSKA (reference sequence). This CDR3 comprises 14 residues. V shed 2 bases, J shed 4 bases, and the junction held 5 bases outside the gene matches.

CDR3 in amino acids: CASSTGGGPLTDTQYF. The CDR3 region has the DNA TGCGCCAGCAGCACAGGCGGGGGCCCCCTTACAGATACGCAGTATTTT. The chain is built from TRBV5-1 and TRBJ2-3; tentatively, D is TRBD2 (7 bases). Germline V CDR1 and CDR2: SGHRS, YFSETQ. Trimming took off 4 bases at V and 3 bases at J, with 18 bases between the two ends. The CDR3 has 16 amino acids.

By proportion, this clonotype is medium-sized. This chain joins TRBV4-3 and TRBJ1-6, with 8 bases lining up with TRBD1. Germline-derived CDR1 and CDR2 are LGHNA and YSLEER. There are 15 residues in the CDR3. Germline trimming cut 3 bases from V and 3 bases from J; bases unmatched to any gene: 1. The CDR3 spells CASSQTGDYNSPLHF. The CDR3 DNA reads TGCGCCAGCAGCCAGACAGGGGACTATAATTCACCCCTCCACTTT.

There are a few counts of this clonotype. CDR3 region: CASGLGQGGETQYF. The CDR3 nucleotides read TGTGCTAGTGGTTTGGGACAGGGTGGCGAGACCCAGTACTTC. The chain employs TRBV12-5 and TRBJ2-5, with 7 bases matching TRBD1. V lost 1 base, J lost 5 bases, and 4 bases stayed unmatched. The CDR3 is 14 amino acids. Germline V gene lookup returns CDR1 LGHNT and CDR2 FRNRAP.

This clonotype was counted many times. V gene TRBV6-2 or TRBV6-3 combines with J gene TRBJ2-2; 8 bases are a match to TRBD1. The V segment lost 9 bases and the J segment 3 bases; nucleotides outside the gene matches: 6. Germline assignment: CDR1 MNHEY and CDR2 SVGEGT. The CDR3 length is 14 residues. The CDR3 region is CASSTGEDTGELFF. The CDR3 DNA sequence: TGTGCCAGTTCGACAGGGGAGGACACCGGGGAGCTGTTTTTT.

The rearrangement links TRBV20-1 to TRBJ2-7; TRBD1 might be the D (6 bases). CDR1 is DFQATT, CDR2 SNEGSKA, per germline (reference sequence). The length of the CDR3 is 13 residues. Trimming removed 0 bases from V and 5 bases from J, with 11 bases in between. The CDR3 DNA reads TGCAGTGCTAGAGACGGACAGTCCCACGAGCAGTACTTC. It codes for CSARDGQSHEQYF.

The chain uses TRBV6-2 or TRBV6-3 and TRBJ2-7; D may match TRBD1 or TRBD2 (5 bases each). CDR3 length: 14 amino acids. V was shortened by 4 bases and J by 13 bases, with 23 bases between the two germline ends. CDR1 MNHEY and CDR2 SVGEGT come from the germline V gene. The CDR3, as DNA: TGTGCCAGCAGTTTATCTTTTGGTATGGGACGCCTCTACTTC. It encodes CASSLSFGMGRLYF.

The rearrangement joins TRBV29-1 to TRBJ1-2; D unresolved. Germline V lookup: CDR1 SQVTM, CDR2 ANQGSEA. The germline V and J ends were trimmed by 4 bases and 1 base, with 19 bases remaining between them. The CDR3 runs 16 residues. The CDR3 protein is CSVGPTTPYINYGYTF. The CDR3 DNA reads TGCAGCGTTGGGCCGACAACACCTTATATTAACTATGGCTACACCTTC. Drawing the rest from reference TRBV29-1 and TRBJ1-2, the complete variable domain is SAVISQKPSRDICQRGTSLTIQCQVDSQVTMMFWYRQQPGQSLTLIATANQGSEATYESGFVIDKFPISRPNLTFSTLTVSNMSPEDSSIYLCSVGPTTPYINYGYTFGSGTRLTVV.

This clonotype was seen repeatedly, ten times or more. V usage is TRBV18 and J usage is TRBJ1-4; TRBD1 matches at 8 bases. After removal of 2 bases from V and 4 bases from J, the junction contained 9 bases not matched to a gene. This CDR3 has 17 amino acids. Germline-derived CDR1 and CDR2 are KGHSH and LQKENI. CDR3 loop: CASSPFLPGQDNEKLFF. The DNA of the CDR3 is TGTGCCAGCTCACCATTTCTTCCGGGACAGGATAATGAAAAACTGTTTTTT.

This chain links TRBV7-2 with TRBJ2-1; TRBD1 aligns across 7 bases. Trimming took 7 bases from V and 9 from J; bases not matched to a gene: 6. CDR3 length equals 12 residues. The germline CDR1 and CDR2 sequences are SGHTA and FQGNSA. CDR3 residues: CASNRQGGEQFF. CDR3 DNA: TGTGCCAGCAATAGACAGGGTGGTGAGCAGTTCTTC.

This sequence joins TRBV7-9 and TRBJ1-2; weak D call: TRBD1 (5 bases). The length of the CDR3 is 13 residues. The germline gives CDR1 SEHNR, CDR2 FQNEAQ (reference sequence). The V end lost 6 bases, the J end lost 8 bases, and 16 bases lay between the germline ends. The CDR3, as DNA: TGTGCCAGCAGAACTACTGGGGGGGTCGGCTACACCTTC. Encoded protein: CASRTTGGVGYTF.

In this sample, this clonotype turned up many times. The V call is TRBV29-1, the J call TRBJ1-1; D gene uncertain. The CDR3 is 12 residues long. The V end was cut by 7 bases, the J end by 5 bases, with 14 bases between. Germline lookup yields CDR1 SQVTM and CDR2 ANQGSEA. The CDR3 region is CSAGEQKTEAFF. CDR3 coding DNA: TGCAGCGCCGGGGAACAGAAAACTGAAGCTTTCTTT.

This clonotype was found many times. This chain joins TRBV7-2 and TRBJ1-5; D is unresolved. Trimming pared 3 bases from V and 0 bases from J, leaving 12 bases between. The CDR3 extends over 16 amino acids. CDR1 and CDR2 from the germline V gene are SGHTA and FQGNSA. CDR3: CASSFGERGSNQPQHF. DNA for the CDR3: TGTGCCAGCAGCTTTGGGGAAAGAGGTAGCAATCAGCCCCAGCATTTT.

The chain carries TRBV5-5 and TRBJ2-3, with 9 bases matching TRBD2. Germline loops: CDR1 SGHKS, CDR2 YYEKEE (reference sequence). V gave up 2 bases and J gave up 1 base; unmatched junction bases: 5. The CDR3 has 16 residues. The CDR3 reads CASSFPIAGGTDTQYF. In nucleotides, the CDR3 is TGTGCCAGCAGCTTCCCTATAGCGGGGGGCACAGATACGCAGTATTTT.